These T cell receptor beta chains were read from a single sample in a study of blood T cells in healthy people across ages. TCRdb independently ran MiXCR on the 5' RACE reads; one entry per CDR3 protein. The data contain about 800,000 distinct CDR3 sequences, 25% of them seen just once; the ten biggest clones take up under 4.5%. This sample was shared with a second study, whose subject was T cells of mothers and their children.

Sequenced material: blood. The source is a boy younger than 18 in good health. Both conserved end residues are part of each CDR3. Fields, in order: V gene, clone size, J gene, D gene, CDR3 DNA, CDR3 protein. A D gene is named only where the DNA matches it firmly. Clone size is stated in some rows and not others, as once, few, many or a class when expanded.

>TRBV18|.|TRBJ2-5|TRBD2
TGTGCCAGCTCGATAGTGGCTAGCGGGACCGCAGAGACCCAGTACTTC
CASSIVASGTAETQYF
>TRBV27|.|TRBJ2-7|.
TGTGCCAGCATGGAGGGGGCTAAGGGGTACGAGCAGTACTTC
CASMEGAKGYEQYF
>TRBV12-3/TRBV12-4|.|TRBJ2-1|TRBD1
TGTGCCAGCAGGCCCGGGACAGTTCCCGAGCAGTTCTTC
CASRPGTVPEQFF
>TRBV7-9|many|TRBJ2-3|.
TGTGCCAGCAGCTTAACCGCAGATACGCAGTATTTT
CASSLTADTQYF
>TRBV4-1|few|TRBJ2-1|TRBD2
TGCGCCAGCAGCCATCCGGGACTAGCGGGAAACACCGATTTCTATGAGCAGTTCTTC
CASSHPGLAGNTDFYEQFF
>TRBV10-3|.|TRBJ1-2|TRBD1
TGTGCCATCAGGGGGACAGTAGGCTACACCTTC
CAIRGTVGYTF
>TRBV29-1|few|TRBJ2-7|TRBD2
TGCAGCGTTGAAGCGCTTAGCGGGGGGGCGGATTACGAGCAGTACTTC
CSVEALSGGADYEQYF
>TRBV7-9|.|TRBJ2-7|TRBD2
TGTGCCAGCAGCGGGGCGGGAGCAACAAGCTCCTACGAGCAGTACTTC
CASSGAGATSSYEQYF
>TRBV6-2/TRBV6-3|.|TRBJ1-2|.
TGTGCCAGCAGGGACGGAGCTAACTATGGCTACACCTTC
CASRDGANYGYTF
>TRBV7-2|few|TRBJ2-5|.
TGTGCCAGCAGCTTAGATTTTGGCCAAGAGACCCAGTACTTC
CASSLDFGQETQYF
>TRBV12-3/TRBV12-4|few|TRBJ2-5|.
TGTGCCAGCAGTTTAGGTAGGGTGCAGGACGAAGAGACCCAGTACTTC
CASSLGRVQDEETQYF
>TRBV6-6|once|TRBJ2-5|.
TGTGCCAGCAGTTACGGGCACCAAGAGACCCAGTACTTC
CASSYGHQETQYF
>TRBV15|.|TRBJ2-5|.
TGTGCCACCAGCCCCACCCTTAGGGAACCCAAAGAGACCCAGTACTTC
CATSPTLREPKETQYF
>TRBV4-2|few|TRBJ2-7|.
TGTGCCAGCAGCCCTCCGGGGCAGGGGAACCACGAGCAGTACTTC
CASSPPGQGNHEQYF
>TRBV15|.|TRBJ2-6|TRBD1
TGTGCCACCAGCAGAGGGGACAGCGACCTCTCTGGGGCCAACGTCCTGACTTTC
CATSRGDSDLSGANVLTF
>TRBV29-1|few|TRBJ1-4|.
TGCAGCGTTACCACAGGAGGATCGGCGGCTAATGAAAAACTGTTTTTT
CSVTTGGSAANEKLFF
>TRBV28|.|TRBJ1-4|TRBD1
TGTGCCAGCAGTTATTTCGGACAGGGCGCGGAACTGTTTTTT
CASSYFGQGAELFF
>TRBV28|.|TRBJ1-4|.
TGTGCCAGCAGTGGTCACACGGGTGAAAAACTGTTTTTT
CASSGHTGEKLFF
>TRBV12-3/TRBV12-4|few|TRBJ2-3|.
TGTGCCAGCAGTTTTTCAAGAGGCACAGATACGCAGTATTTT
CASSFSRGTDTQYF
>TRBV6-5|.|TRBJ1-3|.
TGTGCCAGCAGTTACGGAAAATCTGGAAACACCATATATTTT
CASSYGKSGNTIYF
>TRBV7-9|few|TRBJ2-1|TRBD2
TGTGCCAGCAGCTTCGGGACTAGCCCAAACAATGAGCAGTTCTTC
CASSFGTSPNNEQFF
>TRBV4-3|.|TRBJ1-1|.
TGCGCCAGCAGCCAAGATCGGGGTGGGGTATTCCCTGAAGCTTTCTTT
CASSQDRGGVFPEAFF
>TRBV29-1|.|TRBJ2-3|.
TGCAGCGTTTTGATGGTCCTGACACGAGATACGCAGTATTTT
CSVLMVLTRDTQYF
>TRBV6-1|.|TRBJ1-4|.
TGTGCCAGCATAGTCTTTTCCGGGACGGCAGCAACTAATGAAAAACTGTTTTTT
CASIVFSGTAATNEKLFF
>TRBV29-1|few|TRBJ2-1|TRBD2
TGCAGCGTTCCTAGCGGGGGGGCCTACAATGAGCAGTTCTTC
CSVPSGGAYNEQFF
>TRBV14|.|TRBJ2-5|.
TGTGCCAGCAGCCAGTACAACAGGATGGAGACCCAGTACTTC
CASSQYNRMETQYF
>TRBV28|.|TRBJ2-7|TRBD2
TGTGCCAGCCGGGATAGCGGGACCACCCCCTACGAGCAGTACTTC
CASRDSGTTPYEQYF
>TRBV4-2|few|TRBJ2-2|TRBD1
TGTGCCAGCAGCCCGGGGACAGCCTCCGCCGGCACCGGGGAGCTGTTTTTT
CASSPGTASAGTGELFF
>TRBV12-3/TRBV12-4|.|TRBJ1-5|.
TGTGCCAGCAGCCCTCCGAGGACCGGGGTCGCCAATCAGCCCCAGCATTTT
CASSPPRTGVANQPQHF
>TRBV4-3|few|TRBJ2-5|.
TGCGCCAGCAGCCAAGCGGCCGGAGTCATAGAGACCCAGTACTTC
CASSQAAGVIETQYF
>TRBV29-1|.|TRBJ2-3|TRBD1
TGCAGCGTTGAACGACAGGGGGAGGTGGATACGCAGTATTTT
CSVERQGEVDTQYF
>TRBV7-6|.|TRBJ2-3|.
TGTGCCAGCAGCCTAGACGGGAGAGGAGAGGAGGGTACGCAGTATTTT
CASSLDGRGEEGTQYF
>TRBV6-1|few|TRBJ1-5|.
TGTGCCAGTGCTGCATTGGTTAGTCAGCCCCAGCATTTT
CASAALVSQPQHF
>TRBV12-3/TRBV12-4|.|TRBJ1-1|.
TGTGCCAGCAGTTTAGGACAGGCGGGTAGTGAAGCTTTCTTT
CASSLGQAGSEAFF
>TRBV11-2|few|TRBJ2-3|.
TGTGCCAGCAGCTTAAACAGGGGGGGAGATACGCAGTATTTT
CASSLNRGGDTQYF
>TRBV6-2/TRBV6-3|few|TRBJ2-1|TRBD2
TGTGCCAGCAGTCCCCGTACTAGCGGGCGGTCCTACAATGAGCAGTTCTTC
CASSPRTSGRSYNEQFF
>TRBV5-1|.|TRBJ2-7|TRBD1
TGCGCCAGCAGGACAGGGGTCGGCTCCTACGAGCAGTACTTC
CASRTGVGSYEQYF
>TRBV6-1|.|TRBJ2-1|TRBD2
TGTGCCAGCCTAGGGGGGGTTAGCGGGGTTTACAATGAGCAGTTCTTC
CASLGGVSGVYNEQFF
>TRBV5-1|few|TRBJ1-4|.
TGCGCCAGCAGCTCCAGGTTCGAGAATGAAAAACTGTTTTTT
CASSSRFENEKLFF